What follows describes a single T cell receptor (beta chain). Its matching antigen is unknown. The sampling schedule covered blood at baseline, cycle 4 day 1, and cycle 7 day 1. The sample originates from a study of OX40 agonist ivuxolimab in advanced cancers. Overall study: It was ivuxolimab, an agonistic anti-OX40 (CD134) antibody, that patients were treated with. Cohort: about 80% men, mean age about 60, aged roughly 23 to 79.

The data were produced by immunoSEQ multiplex PCR, yet TCRdb's version contains in-frame clones alone and is incomplete. The data show 65,000 to 80,000 clones, with 90% seen just once and approximately 0.7% held by the top ten. Overall study findings and caveats: Partial responders dosed at 0.1-3.0 mg/kg displayed clonal expansion ranking among the lowest.

CDR1 and CDR2 (germline): SGHRS, YFSETQ. The CDR3 is 16 amino acids. Trimming left V 4 bases short and J 5 bases short, with 18 bases between. The sequence was collected from an adult with an advanced solid tumor such as melanoma, head and neck, liver or kidney cancer. The sample here was CD4+ or CD8+ T cells sorted from blood, taken in a trial of the OX40 agonist ivuxolimab. This rearrangement joins TRBV5-1 to TRBJ2-2; no reliable D call. Written as DNA, the CDR3 is TGCGCCAGCAGCACCGACCCGCTAGTCGGTACCGGGGAGCTGTTTTTT. Encoded protein: CASSTDPLVGTGELFF.